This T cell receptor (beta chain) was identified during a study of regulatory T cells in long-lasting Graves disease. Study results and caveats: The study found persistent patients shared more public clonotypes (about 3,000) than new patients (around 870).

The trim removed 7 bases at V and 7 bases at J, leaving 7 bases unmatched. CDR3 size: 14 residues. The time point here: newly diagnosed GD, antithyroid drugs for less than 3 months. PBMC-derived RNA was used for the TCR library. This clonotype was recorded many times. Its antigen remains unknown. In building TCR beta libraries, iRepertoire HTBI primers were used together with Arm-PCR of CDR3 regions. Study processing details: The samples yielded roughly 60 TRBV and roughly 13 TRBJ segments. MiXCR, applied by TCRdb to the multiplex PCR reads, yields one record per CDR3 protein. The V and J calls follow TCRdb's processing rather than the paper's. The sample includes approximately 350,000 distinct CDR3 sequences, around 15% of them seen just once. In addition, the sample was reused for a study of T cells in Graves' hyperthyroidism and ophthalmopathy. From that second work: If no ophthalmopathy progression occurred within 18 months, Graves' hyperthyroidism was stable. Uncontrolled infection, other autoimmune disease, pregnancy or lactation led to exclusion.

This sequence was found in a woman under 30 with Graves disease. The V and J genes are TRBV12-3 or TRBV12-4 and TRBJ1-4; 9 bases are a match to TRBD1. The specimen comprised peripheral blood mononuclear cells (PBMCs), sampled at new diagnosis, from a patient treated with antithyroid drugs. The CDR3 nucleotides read TGTGCCAGCACCTCACAGGGGGCGTTTGAAAAACTGTTTTTT. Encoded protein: CASTSQGAFEKLFF.